This T cell receptor beta chain stems from a study of T cells after yellow fever vaccination. Study information: When fractions had low cell numbers, they were prepared with SMART-Seq v4 Ultra Low Input.

UMIs and a universal primer site were added when TCR cDNA was made by 5'RACE template switching. TCRdb reprocessed the 5' RACE reads with MiXCR, giving one entry per CDR3 protein. The table lists a few hundred thousand distinct CDR3 sequences, roughly 4.3% of them singletons. The receptor was derived from a man aged 18 to 30 who received the YFV17D yellow fever vaccine. The sequenced sample was PBMCs, obtained 5 days after the yellow fever booster vaccination.

CDR3: CSASEWGLGTGELFF. The CDR3 DNA is TGCAGTGCTAGCGAGTGGGGGCTGGGCACCGGGGAGCTGTTTTTT. The chain is built from TRBV20-1 and TRBJ2-2; a possible D gene is TRBD1 (6 bases). V was pared by 3 bases and J by 4 bases, with 15 bases between. The CDR3 contains 15 residues. Germline V gene lookup returns CDR1 DFQATT and CDR2 SNEGSKA (reference sequence).